This T cell receptor beta chain came from a study of T cells in tuberculosis. Study outcomes and limitations: Smaller distances to GMM-specific TCRs suggested their expansion in active tuberculosis.

Profiled with immunoSEQ multiplex PCR; TCRdb holds only in-frame clones, not every one. The sample lists fewer than 40,000 clones; approximately 89% were seen once. Sample time point: new active TB diagnosis, blood taken before or within 7 days of starting treatment. Confirmation came from sputum smear and/or culture positivity for M. tuberculosis. In regard to this clone: Its matching antigen is unknown.

There are 15 residues in the CDR3. The germline V gene has CDR1 MDHEN and CDR2 SYDVKM. Trimming cost V 6 bases and J 0 bases; bases outside gene matches: 6. This sample comprised PBMCs, obtained at tuberculosis diagnosis. This rearrangement joins TRBV28 to TRBJ2-7; 9 bases fit TRBD1. This TCR derives from an adult with tuberculosis. The CDR3: CASSAGTGYSYEQYV. CDR3 nucleotide sequence: TGTGCCAGCAGCGCCGGGACAGGGTACTCCTACGAGCAGTACGTC.